This T cell receptor beta chain was sequenced during a study of human thymus T cells. Healthy Finnish infants undergoing corrective surgery for congenital heart defects provided the donor material. Blood DNA came from all available leukocytes, not a fixed cell number. V dropped 1 base and J dropped 4 bases, with 11 bases sitting between them. Germline V gene lookup returns CDR1 SGHDT and CDR2 YYEEEE. The CDR3 has 14 residues. Notes on the study in general: An apparent bias in V and J gene usage was seen in thymic and blood repertoires.

As for this clone: What it binds is not known. This same CDR3 is encoded by further DNA sequences in the sample.

Profiled with immunoSEQ multiplex PCR; TCRdb holds only in-frame clones, not every one. The sample has approximately 40,000 clones; 85% to 95% are singletons. The material sequenced was blood. The origin of this receptor is a boy under two years old with a congenital heart defect but otherwise immunologically healthy. The chain recombines TRBV5-6 with TRBJ1-2; possibly TRBD1 for D (6 bases). The CDR3 sequence: CASSLTGRGYGYTF. CDR3 in DNA: TGTGCCAGCAGCTTGACAGGCAGGGGCTATGGCTACACCTTC.